Following are 18 T cell receptor beta chains from one sample sequenced in a study of siplizumab effects on memory and regulatory T cells. Measured with immunoSEQ multiplex PCR; TCRdb has only the in-frame clones, and not every one. The sample includes about 100,000 clones, more than 85% seen only once; the top ten take 0.6% to 0.7%. The sequencing sample was made of Tregs sorted from blood. The origin of the receptors is a human donor in good health.

The J gene is TRBJ1-1, the V gene TRBV7-9; D unresolved. In germline, CDR1 is SEHNR, CDR2 FQNEAQ (reference sequence). CDR3 size: 13 residues. V was cut by 1 base and J by 1 base, with 4 bases left in between. CDR3 nucleotide sequence: TGTGCCAGCAGCTTAGAGGGGAACACTGAAGCTTTCTTT. Its protein product is CASSLEGNTEAFF.

The chain links TRBV18 to TRBJ2-7, with D unclear. V was clipped by 2 bases and J by 12 bases, with 17 bases between them. In germline, CDR1 is KGHSH, CDR2 LQKENI. The CDR3 consists of 13 residues. This CDR3 is CASSPANGAPGYF. CDR3 in DNA: TGTGCCAGCTCACCAGCGAACGGAGCACCGGGGTACTTC.

V is TRBV7-9 and J is TRBJ2-3; 7 positions agree with TRBD2. This CDR3 region has 15 residues. V shed 1 base, J shed 2 bases, and the junction held 3 bases outside the gene matches. CDR1 and CDR2 from the germline V gene are SEHNR and FQNEAQ (reference sequence). CDR3 sequence reads: CASSLGGGDTDTQYF. Written as DNA, the CDR3 is TGTGCCAGCAGCTTAGGGGGAGGGGACACAGATACGCAGTATTTT.

This sequence joins TRBV5-1 and TRBJ2-1; D may match TRBD1 or TRBD2 (5 bases each). CDR3 length: 17 residues. Germline V gene sequence: CDR1 SGHRS, CDR2 YFSETQ. Trimming pared 5 bases from V and 8 bases from J, leaving 26 bases between. The CDR3 DNA follows: TGCGCCAGCAGAGGAGTTGGGGCTAGAGGGATTCACGATGAGCAGTTCTTC. Encoded protein: CASRGVGARGIHDEQFF. Full variable domain (missing parts from reference TRBV5-1 and TRBJ2-1): KAGVTQTPRYLIKTRGQQVTLSCSPISGHRSVSWYQQTPGQGLQFLFEYFSETQRNKGNFPGRFSGRQFSNSRSEMNVSTLELGDSALYLCASRGVGARGIHDEQFFGPGTRLTVL.

This clone came up a few times. The V call is TRBV30, the J call TRBJ1-2; D uncertain. The germline gives CDR1 GTSNPN, CDR2 SVGIG (reference sequence). CDR3 length: 12 amino acids. Trimming removed 4 bases from V and 8 bases from J, with 14 bases in between. The CDR3 sequence is CAWTSAVGGYTF. CDR3 nucleotide sequence: TGTGCCTGGACCTCGGCGGTGGGCGGCTACACCTTC.

V is TRBV5-6 and J is TRBJ2-2, with D possibly being TRBD1 (7 bases). Trimming stripped 3 bases from V and 5 bases from J, with 14 bases between. The CDR3 runs 15 residues. Per the germline V gene, CDR1 is SGHDT and CDR2 is YYEEEE. The CDR3 DNA sequence: TGTGCCAGCAGCTACCCAGGGGGGAGAACCGGGGAGCTGTTTTTT. Its translation is CASSYPGGRTGELFF.

The V gene is TRBV7-2, the J gene TRBJ2-1, with 13 bases that match TRBD2. The germline gives CDR1 SGHTA, CDR2 FQGNSA. After removal of 1 base from V and 14 bases from J, the junction contained 5 bases not matched to a gene. The CDR3 contains 14 residues. The CDR3, as DNA: TGTGCCAGCAGCTTAGGGGGGACTAGCGGGAATAAGTTCTTC. It translates to CASSLGGTSGNKFF.

CDR3 loop: CSAWWGYEQYF. CDR3 sequence (DNA): TGCAGCGCTTGGTGGGGCTACGAGCAGTACTTC. The chain uses TRBV29-1 and TRBJ2-7; D uncertain. Trimming took off 7 bases at V and 3 bases at J, with 10 bases between the two ends. This CDR3 has 11 amino acids. CDR1 is SQVTM, CDR2 ANQGSEA, per germline.

The table lists this clone with a count of one. J is TRBJ2-7 and V is TRBV5-1; no clear D gene. The CDR3 runs 14 residues. V was cut by 2 bases and J by 3 bases, with 12 bases left in between. The germline V gene encodes CDR1 SGHRS and CDR2 YFSETQ. CDR3 coding DNA: TGCGCCAGCAGCTTTTCGTCCACACTCTACGAGCAGTACTTC. This translates into CASSFSSTLYEQYF.

This chain links TRBV27 with TRBJ2-7; perhaps TRBD1 as D (6 bases). This CDR3 region has 15 residues. V lost 8 bases and J lost 3, with 20 bases in between. In germline, CDR1 is MNHEY, CDR2 SMNVEV (reference sequence). For the CDR3, the DNA is TGTGCCAGCGGCACCCATCCTAGGGGGTTCTACGAGCAGTACTTC. It encodes CASGTHPRGFYEQYF.

This clone has a single count. The germline gene is not matched at one end of the junction; a read error may be the cause. The chain joins TRBV7-2 to TRBJ1-3; no definite D call. The CDR3 is 14 residues long. Germline V gives CDR1 SGHTA, CDR2 FQGNSA. The CDR3 protein is CASSPPPGRNTMYF. The CDR3 DNA is TGTGCCAGCAGCCCCCCCCCGGGGAGAAACACCATGTATTTT.

The chain uses TRBV18 and TRBJ2-7; D may be TRBD1 (5 bases). Germline CDR1 reads KGHSH; CDR2 reads LQKENI. Between the trimmed V and J ends, which lost 0 bases and 3 bases, there was a span of 6 bases. The CDR3 totals 13 residues. The CDR3 DNA reads TGTGCCAGCTCACCACCTCAGGGCTACGAGCAGTACTTC. It is translated as CASSPPQGYEQYF.

The rearrangement joins TRBV27 to TRBJ2-5; 10 bases fit TRBD2. Germline V gene lookup returns CDR1 MNHEY and CDR2 SMNVEV (reference sequence). J gave up 2 bases and V 2 bases, and 8 bases lay outside the gene matches. The CDR3 runs to 17 residues. Here the CDR3 DNA reads TGTGCCAGCAGTTTAGTCAGACTAGCGGGCGTACAAGAGACCCAGTACTTC. Translating it yields CASSLVRLAGVQETQYF.

The chain recombines TRBV6-5 with TRBJ2-5; maybe TRBD1 (6 bases). This CDR3 is 14 amino acids long. The V gene lost 7 bases and the J gene lost 5 bases, with 17 bases spanning the gap. Per germline, CDR1 MNHEY and CDR2 SVGAGI. The CDR3 loop is CASKFAGDVETQYF. DNA of the CDR3: TGTGCCAGCAAATTCGCAGGGGATGTGGAGACCCAGTACTTC.

The gene calls are TRBV11-2 and TRBJ2-7; 7 nucleotides agree with TRBD1. The CDR3 contains 15 residues. V lost 5 bases to trimming and J lost 3 bases; unmatched junction nucleotides: 10. Per the germline V gene, CDR1 is SGHAT and CDR2 is FQNNGV. The CDR3 DNA reads TGTGCCAGCAGCCATAACCGGGACAGAGGCTACGAGCAGTACTTC. Its translation: CASSHNRDRGYEQYF.

The V and J genes are TRBV9 and TRBJ2-3; no clear D gene. The germline gives CDR1 SGDLS, CDR2 YYNGEE. Trimming shortened V by 0 bases and J by 2 bases, and 7 bases separated the two germline ends. The CDR3 totals 14 residues. CDR3 DNA sequence: TGTGCCAGCAGCGTAGGAGGTTACACAGATACGCAGTATTTT. Translation: CASSVGGYTDTQYF.

The rearrangement uses TRBV5-8 and TRBJ2-3; possibly TRBD1 for D (6 bases). The CDR3 has 15 amino acids. Germline values: CDR1 SGHTS, CDR2 YDEGEE. V dropped 1 base and J dropped 4 bases, with 13 bases sitting between them. The CDR3 region has the DNA TGTGCCAGCAGCTTGCTGGTGGGGGCTCCAGATACGCAGTATTTT. This sequence encodes CASSLLVGAPDTQYF.

The J gene is TRBJ1-3, the V gene TRBV9; no definite D call. This CDR3 comprises 15 residues. Trimming stripped 0 bases from V and 3 bases from J, with 10 bases between. The germline CDR1 and CDR2 sequences are SGDLS and YYNGEE. The CDR3 DNA sequence: TGTGCCAGCAGCGTAGCTCCGACGGGTGGAAACACCATATATTTT. This codes for CASSVAPTGGNTIYF.